The clone carrying this T cell receptor beta chain was found once. Its antigen is currently unknown. The data derive from a study of cytomegalovirus exposure and HLA in healthy donors. Whole-study context: Early release data held tens of millions of unique TCRs from HLA-typed donors. General study results and limits: The majority of CMV-associated TCR beta chains were reported as apparently HLA-restricted in a later analysis. Analyses of presence and absence presupposed an approximately uniform sequencing depth across donors.

Germline V gene lookup returns CDR1 MNHNS and CDR2 SASEGT. Deletions cut 6 bases from V and 5 bases from J, with 8 bases between. This CDR3 is 11 amino acids long. The PCR used 60 Vbeta and 13 Jbeta primers. Method: immunoSEQ multiplex PCR; TCRdb's copy keeps in-frame clones and lacks some. The data contain 230,000 or so clones, about 90% of them singletons. This TCR was recovered from a girl aged 2-10 years in good health and CMV-seronegative. The sample taken for sequencing was PBMCs. V gene TRBV6-1 combines with J gene TRBJ2-7, with a tentative D call TRBD2 (6 bases). CDR3 nucleotides: TGTGCCAGCAGGTCGGGGGACGAGCAGTACTTC. Amino acid sequence: CASRSGDEQYF.